Below, 4 T cell receptor beta chains from the same sample are listed, as sequenced in a study of blood T cell repertoires in COVID-19 (dated by TCRdb to 2018 to 2021). Receptor libraries were prepared by the immunoSEQ multiplex PCR assay. Imported from immuneACCESS, the table was reduced by TCRdb to in-frame sequences with V and J called. These copies leave out some clones; in studies compared against another copy, an unresolved V gene accounts for under half, and the cause of the remainder is not known. The sample table records approximately 140,000 clones; roughly 88% of these occur just once. Of the sample, around 8% falls within the top ten clones. The specimen sequenced was peripheral blood. The source of these receptors is an older woman with COVID-19, enrolled during active disease.

The CDR3 sequence: CASSQRLEQYF. CDR3 in DNA: TGTGCCAGCAGCCAACGTCTCGAGCAGTACTTC. The gene calls are TRBV3-1 (or the pseudogene TRBV3-2) and TRBJ2-7; D not certain. The CDR3 contains 11 residues. V was shortened by 2 bases and J by 6 bases, with 5 bases between the two germline ends. Per the germline V gene, CDR1 is LGHDT and CDR2 is YNNKEL (reference sequence).

The chain couples TRBV10-3 to TRBJ2-5, with D unresolved. CDR1 ENHRY and CDR2 SYGVKD come from the germline V gene. The CDR3 spans 13 residues. The V end lost 4 bases, the J end lost 5 bases, and 11 bases lay between the germline ends. Here the CDR3 reads CAISAGHAETQYF. As DNA, the CDR3 is TGTGCCATCAGTGCCGGTCATGCGGAGACCCAGTACTTC.

V gene TRBV11-3 combines with J gene TRBJ2-1, with D maybe TRBD1 (6 bases). V was cut by 2 bases and J by 7 bases, with 12 bases left in between. This CDR3 contains 14 residues. Germline CDR1 reads SGHNT; CDR2 reads YENEEA. Here the CDR3 DNA reads TGTGCCAGCAGCTTATCACAGGGCGGGAATGAGCAGTTCTTC. Translating it yields CASSLSQGGNEQFF. Drawing the rest from reference TRBV11-3 and TRBJ2-1, the complete variable domain is EAGVVQSPRYKIIEKKQPVAFWCNPISGHNTLYWYLQNLGQGPELLIRYENEEAVDDSQLPKDRFSAERLKGVDSTLKIQPAELGDSAVYLCASSLSQGGNEQFFGPGTRLTVL.

The chain couples TRBV7-3 to TRBJ1-2; a weak D match, TRBD1 (5 bases). Germline CDR1 SGHTA, CDR2 FQGTGA. This CDR3 spans 14 amino acids. V was shortened by 2 bases and J by 2 bases, with 9 bases between the two germline ends. CDR3 protein: CASSLSPGNYGYTF. The CDR3 DNA reads TGTGCCAGCAGCTTATCCCCAGGGAACTATGGCTACACCTTC. Complete variable domain (other parts from reference TRBV7-3 and TRBJ1-2): GAGVSQTPSNKVTEKGKYVELRCDPISGHTALYWYRQSLGQGPEFLIYFQGTGAADDSGLPNDRFFAVRPEGSVSTLKIQRTERGDSAVYLCASSLSPGNYGYTFGSGTRLTVV.